This T cell receptor (beta chain) was recorded in a study of blood T cell repertoires in COVID-19. The assay was immunoSEQ multiplex PCR, and TCRdb's table has in-frame clones only and misses some. The table includes some 300,000 clones, approximately 86% detected once. Between the trimmed V and J ends, which lost 5 bases and 1 base, there was a span of 8 bases. The length of the CDR3 is 13 residues. Germline V gene sequence: CDR1 SGHTA, CDR2 FQGNSA. The chain joins TRBV7-2 to TRBJ1-1; no clear D gene. The sequence was collected from a woman aged 70-85 years with COVID-19, enrolled during active disease. The specimen sequenced was peripheral blood. DNA of the CDR3: TGTGCCAGCAGCGTAGGGAGGAACACTGAAGCTTTCTTT. Its translation: CASSVGRNTEAFF. Supplemented by reference TRBV7-2 and TRBJ1-1, the full variable domain reads GAGVSQSPSNKVTEKGKDVELRCDPISGHTALYWYRQSLGQGLEFLIYFQGNSAPDKSGLPSDRFSAERTGGSVSTLTIQRTQQEDSAVYLCASSVGRNTEAFFGQGTRLTVV.